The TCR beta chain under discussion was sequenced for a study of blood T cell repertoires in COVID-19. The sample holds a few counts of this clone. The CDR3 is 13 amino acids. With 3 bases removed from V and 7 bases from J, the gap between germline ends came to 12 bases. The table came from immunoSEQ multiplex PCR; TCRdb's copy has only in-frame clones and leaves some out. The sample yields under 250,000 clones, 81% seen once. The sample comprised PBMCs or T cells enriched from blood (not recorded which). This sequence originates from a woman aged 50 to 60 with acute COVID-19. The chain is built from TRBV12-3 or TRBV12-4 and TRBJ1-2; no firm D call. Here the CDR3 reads CASSFLEDLGYTF. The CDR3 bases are TGTGCCAGCAGTTTCTTAGAGGATCTTGGCTACACCTTC.